The T cell receptor beta chain described here comes from a study of blood T cell repertoires in COVID-19. Study at large: PBMCs, B-cell-depleted T cells, or T cells provided the cDNA or gDNA that made up the material.

V was shortened by 5 bases and J by 2 bases, with 23 bases between the two germline ends. Germline-derived CDR1 and CDR2 are GTSNPN and SVGIG (reference sequence). The CDR3 is 17 residues long. In the authors' workflow: Reference gene primer amplification yielded estimated nucleated cell counts. Here immunoSEQ multiplex PCR was the method, and the copy in TCRdb shows in-frame clones only, minus some. V, J and clone size are taken as reported in that table, and D and trimming were inferred from the DNA itself. The sample has 150,000 to 200,000 clones, about 86% seen once. The genes are TRBV30 and TRBJ2-3; possibly TRBD1 for D (5 bases). The source material was peripheral blood. The sequence was obtained from a man between 50 and 59 years old with active or convalescent COVID-19. The CDR3 DNA follows: TGTGCCTGGCAACTAAGCCGACAGAGAATATTCACAGATACGCAGTATTTT. Translating it yields CAWQLSRQRIFTDTQYF.